This entry lists 7 T cell receptor beta chains sequenced from one sample in a study of shared clonotypes between healthy human individuals. Profiling relied on immunoSEQ multiplex PCR, and the TCRdb table lists in-frame clones only, not all of them. This sample has some 500,000 clones, with 79% found just once. Input material: PBMCs. Source of these receptors: a woman between 40 and 55 years old in good health. Some clones in this sample may be carry-over from other donors' samples.

The rearrangement links TRBV10-1 to TRBJ2-1; D possibly corresponds to TRBD2 (6 bases). The CDR3 loop spans 13 amino acids. Looked up from germline, CDR1 is WNHNN and CDR2 is SYGVQD (reference sequence). Trimming took off 6 bases at V and 3 bases at J, with 9 bases between the two ends. The CDR3 sequence is CASRAGLYNEQFF. The DNA of the CDR3 is TGCGCCAGCAGAGCGGGTCTCTACAATGAGCAGTTCTTC.

The table lists this clone with many counts. The rearrangement uses TRBV2 and TRBJ1-1; D is possibly TRBD1 (5 bases). CDR3 size: 15 residues. CDR1 is SNHLY, CDR2 FYNNEI, per germline. V was clipped by 4 bases and J by 1 base, with 13 bases between them. CDR3 in amino acids: CASSGQLLQNTEAFF. The CDR3, as DNA: TGTGCCAGCAGTGGACAGTTATTACAGAACACTGAAGCTTTCTTT.

CDR3 in DNA: TGTGCCAGCAGCTCACAGGGGGCCTACGAGCAGTACTTC. This gives the protein CASSSQGAYEQYF. This chain joins TRBV7-2 and TRBJ2-7; TRBD1 agrees at 8 bases. The V gene's germline CDR1 is SGHTA and CDR2 FQGNSA. The junction had 1 base not matched to a gene; V was cut back by 4 bases and J by 2 bases. The length of the CDR3 is 13 residues.

The chain carries TRBV18 and TRBJ2-3, with 7 bases that match TRBD1. This CDR3 has 13 residues. J was trimmed by 4 bases and V by 6 bases; bases with no gene match: 4. Germline values: CDR1 KGHSH, CDR2 LQKENI. This chain's CDR3 is CASSSGQADTQYF. DNA for the CDR3: TGTGCCAGCTCGTCTGGACAGGCAGATACGCAGTATTTT.

The chain joins TRBV9 to TRBJ2-2; possibly TRBD1 for D (5 bases). The V gene lost 0 bases and the J gene lost 5 bases, with 17 bases spanning the gap. Germline CDR1 reads SGDLS; CDR2 reads YYNGEE. This CDR3 has 17 residues. CDR3 in DNA: TGTGCCAGCAGCGTAGCTACGTCCAGGGTTTATACCGGGGAGCTGTTTTTT. Amino acid sequence: CASSVATSRVYTGELFF.

The gene calls are TRBV19 and TRBJ2-3; tentatively, D is TRBD2 (6 bases). This CDR3 is built from 16 residues. Germline CDR1 and CDR2: LNHDA and SQIVND (reference sequence). The V and J ends lost 1 base and 1 base respectively, with 12 bases between them. CDR3 amino acids: CASSIGTGAGTDTQYF. In DNA form, the CDR3 reads TGTGCCAGTAGTATAGGTACGGGAGCTGGCACAGATACGCAGTATTTT.

A few counts support this clone. Written as DNA, the CDR3 is TGTGCCAGCAGCCGCAGGGATGGCACAGATACGCAGTATTTT. Amino acids: CASSRRDGTDTQYF. This chain links TRBV7-9 with TRBJ2-3, with a possible D match to TRBD1 (5 bases). The V gene's germline CDR1 is SEHNR and CDR2 FQNEAQ (reference sequence). V dropped 5 bases and J dropped 1 base, with 10 bases sitting between them. The CDR3 is 14 amino acids.